A single sample is the source of the 20 T cell receptor beta chains below, sequenced in a study of shared clonotypes between healthy human individuals. Clones were read by immunoSEQ multiplex PCR, and TCRdb kept only the in-frame ones, dropping some. This table has approximately 2.4 million clones, roughly 95% appearing once. Input material: naive CD4+ T cells sorted from blood. Noted subset: CD45RA+ positively selected. The receptors come from a man in his late teens or twenties in good health.

The chain employs TRBV6-6 and TRBJ2-5; D gene ambiguous. This CDR3 is built from 13 residues. V lost 7 bases and J lost 1, with 10 bases in between. The germline CDR1 and CDR2 sequences are MNHNY and SVGAGI (reference sequence). The DNA of the CDR3 is TGTGCCAGCATCTTTGACCCCCAAGAGACCCAGTACTTC. This codes for CASIFDPQETQYF.

This chain joins TRBV28 and TRBJ1-5; 8 bases match TRBD1. Germline trimming cut 5 bases from V and 1 base from J; bases unmatched to any gene: 7. CDR3 length: 16 residues. In germline, CDR1 is MDHEN, CDR2 SYDVKM. The CDR3 DNA is TGTGCCAGCAGTATCCCACAGGGGGGAAGCAATCAGCCCCAGCATTTT. Protein sequence: CASSIPQGGSNQPQHF.

This chain links TRBV6-5 with TRBJ2-7; tentative D call: TRBD2 (7 bases). From germline, CDR1 is MNHEY and CDR2 SVGAGI. Trimming pared 9 bases from V and 2 bases from J, leaving 20 bases between. The CDR3 consists of 15 residues. The CDR3 DNA follows: TGTGCCAGTTCGGGGGGCGCGTTAGGAACCTACGAGCAGTACTTC. This codes for CASSGGALGTYEQYF.

The chain combines TRBV5-1 with TRBJ1-4; 7 positions match TRBD1. This CDR3 region has 13 residues. Germline V lookup: CDR1 SGHRS, CDR2 YFSETQ. The DNA of the CDR3 is TGCGCGAGCGGGGCAGGGGGTTCTGAAAAACTGTTTTTT. Translation: CASGAGGSEKLFF.

This clone was seen a few times. The rearrangement joins TRBV7-8 to TRBJ1-5; D perhaps matches TRBD1 (5 bases). The germline V gene encodes CDR1 SGHVS and CDR2 FQNEAQ. The CDR3 extends over 15 amino acids. V was cut by 4 bases and J by 2 bases, with 12 bases left in between. The CDR3 region has the DNA TGTGCCAGCAGCTACTTCGTACAGGGCAATCAGCCCCAGCATTTT. Protein: CASSYFVQGNQPQHF.

In regard to this clone: The sample holds other DNA sequences that translate to the same CDR3. This chain links TRBV5-1 with TRBJ2-3; no clear D gene. CDR1 SGHRS and CDR2 YFSETQ come from the germline V gene. The length of the CDR3 is 12 residues. Trimming cost V 3 bases and J 4 bases, with 6 bases left between them. In DNA form, the CDR3 reads TGCGCCAGCAGCTCCGGCGCAGATACGCAGTATTTT. Its translation: CASSSGADTQYF.

V is TRBV19 and J is TRBJ1-1; D gene ambiguous. V was clipped by 1 base and J by 2 bases, with 11 bases between them. The CDR3 consists of 15 residues. Germline V gene sequence: CDR1 LNHDA, CDR2 SQIVND (reference sequence). CDR3 sequence: CASSIVDGSNTEAFF. Here the CDR3 DNA reads TGTGCCAGTAGTATAGTCGATGGCAGTAACACTGAAGCTTTCTTT.

The count of this clone is one. The V and J genes are TRBV29-1 and TRBJ1-1; D ambiguous. V was clipped by 5 bases and J by 3 bases, with 13 bases between them. Germline CDR1 is SQVTM and CDR2 is ANQGSEA. The CDR3 has 13 amino acids. Here the CDR3 DNA reads TGCAGCGTTACCCCGAGGCTATACACTGAAGCTTTCTTT. Protein: CSVTPRLYTEAFF.

This chain links TRBV6-5 with TRBJ1-2; D remains unclear. V was pared by 0 bases and J by 7 bases, with 9 bases between. CDR1 and CDR2 from the germline V gene are MNHEY and SVGAGI. This CDR3 spans 13 amino acids. The CDR3 spells CASSYSWSAGYTF. The DNA for the CDR3 is TGTGCCAGCAGTTACTCGTGGTCTGCTGGCTACACCTTC.

The chain carries TRBV4-1 and TRBJ2-5; TRBD2 might be the D (5 bases). Trimming pared 0 bases from V and 5 bases from J, leaving 13 bases between. From germline, CDR1 is MGHRA and CDR2 YSYEKL. This CDR3 contains 15 residues. This CDR3 reads CASSQDGVTLETQYF. The CDR3 DNA follows: TGCGCCAGCAGCCAAGACGGGGTGACCCTGGAGACCCAGTACTTC.

CDR3 residues: CASSAWTFAAEAFF. Here the CDR3 DNA reads TGTGCCAGTAGTGCCTGGACATTTGCCGCTGAAGCTTTCTTT. The chain is built from TRBV19 and TRBJ1-1, with D tentatively TRBD1 (5 bases). Trimming pared 5 bases from V and 6 bases from J, leaving 16 bases between. Germline assignment: CDR1 LNHDA and CDR2 SQIVND (reference sequence). The CDR3 loop spans 14 amino acids.

This rearrangement joins TRBV10-1 to TRBJ2-7; 9 bases fit TRBD1. Trimming removed 2 bases from V and 5 bases from J; junction bases left unmatched: 7. This CDR3 contains 15 residues. The V gene's germline CDR1 is WNHNN and CDR2 SYGVQD (reference sequence). DNA of the CDR3: TGCGCCAGCAGTGAGACCGGGACAGGGCTACACGAGCAGTACTTC. As protein: CASSETGTGLHEQYF.

This rearrangement joins TRBV7-2 to TRBJ2-1; 7 bases map to TRBD1. Germline V gives CDR1 SGHTA, CDR2 FQGNSA. The V segment lost 5 bases and the J segment 6 bases; nucleotides outside the gene matches: 10. The CDR3 length is 15 residues. CDR3: CASSPDRAPLNEQFF. CDR3 DNA sequence: TGTGCCAGCAGCCCAGACAGGGCCCCCCTCAATGAGCAGTTCTTC. The full variable domain, with the rest looked up from reference TRBV7-2 and TRBJ2-1, is GAGVSQSPSNKVTEKGKDVELRCDPISGHTALYWYRQSLGQGLEFLIYFQGNSAPDKSGLPSDRFSAERTGGSVSTLTIQRTQQEDSAVYLCASSPDRAPLNEQFFGPGTRLTVL.

The rearrangement uses TRBV4-1 and TRBJ2-3, with 7 bases lining up with TRBD2. CDR3 length: 15 residues. CDR1 MGHRA and CDR2 YSYEKL come from the germline V gene. Trimming removed 0 bases from V and 1 base from J; junction bases left unmatched: 1. CDR3 region: CASSQETSGTDTQYF. The CDR3 DNA is TGCGCCAGCAGCCAAGAAACTAGCGGCACAGATACGCAGTATTTT.

The chain carries TRBV5-1 and TRBJ1-1; D not certain. Germline V gene sequence: CDR1 SGHRS, CDR2 YFSETQ. V lost 4 bases and J lost 1, with 14 bases in between. The CDR3 is made up of 15 amino acids. The CDR3 DNA reads TGCGCCAGCAGCGTGAACGGTGATACGAACACTGAAGCTTTCTTT. Residues: CASSVNGDTNTEAFF.

CDR3 nucleotides: TGTGCCAGCTTTTGGGACTTCTACGAGCAGTACTTC. The encoded protein is CASFWDFYEQYF. The chain joins TRBV6-1 to TRBJ2-7; a weak D match, TRBD2 (6 bases). Between the trimmed V and J ends, which lost 8 bases and 3 bases, there was a span of 11 bases. CDR1 is MNHNS, CDR2 SASEGT, per germline. The CDR3 sequence is 12 residues long.

The V call is TRBV6-1, the J call TRBJ1-2; weak D call: TRBD1 (5 bases). From germline, CDR1 is MNHNS and CDR2 SASEGT. The CDR3 has 13 residues. V was pared by 10 bases and J by 3 bases, with 15 bases between. In DNA form, the CDR3 reads TGTGCCACGTCCCGGGACCCAGACTATGGCTACACCTTC. Translation: CATSRDPDYGYTF.

The chain employs TRBV28 and TRBJ1-6, with D possibly matching TRBD1 (5 bases). The germline V and J ends were trimmed by 7 bases and 5 bases, with 9 bases remaining between them. This CDR3 has 13 residues. Germline V gene data show CDR1 as MDHEN and CDR2 as SYDVKM. The CDR3 DNA follows: TGTGCCAGCACAAGACAGAATAATTCACCCCTCCACTTT. It encodes CASTRQNNSPLHF.

The rearrangement uses TRBV4-1 and TRBJ2-6, with D maybe TRBD2 (7 bases). There are 16 residues in the CDR3. With 3 bases removed from V and 2 bases from J, the gap between germline ends came to 11 bases. Germline V gives CDR1 MGHRA, CDR2 YSYEKL. The CDR3 DNA reads TGCGCCAGCAGCCACTCGGGGGGCACTGGGGCCAACGTCCTGACTTTC. It translates to CASSHSGGTGANVLTF.

The chain carries TRBV11-2 and TRBJ2-5; D might be TRBD1 (6 bases). Germline assignment: CDR1 SGHAT and CDR2 FQNNGV. V lost 0 bases and J lost 4, with 12 bases in between. This CDR3 is built from 15 residues. The CDR3 nucleotides are TGTGCCAGCAGCTTAGAAGGGGTAGGGGGAGAGACCCAGTACTTC. Its translation: CASSLEGVGGETQYF.